This T cell receptor (beta chain) was sequenced in a study of identifying expanded T cells in peripheral blood. The ends were cut back, 5 bases at V and 7 bases at J, with 17 bases in the middle. There are 15 residues in the CDR3. Per the germline V gene, CDR1 is SEHNR and CDR2 is FQNEAQ (reference sequence). This clone was found once. Healthy donors had no documented immune events, such as infections, while sampled. Some clones are missing from TCRdb's copy, which holds only in-frame ones; the method was immunoSEQ multiplex PCR. The sample lists 95,000 to 100,000 clones; 87% were seen once. The V call is TRBV7-9, the J call TRBJ1-4; D uncertain. This sequence was found in a person aged 18 to 70 in good health. The sample was blood. CDR3 sequence: CASSLWSTTSEKLFF. CDR3 nucleotides: TGTGCCAGCAGCCTATGGTCAACCACGAGTGAAAAACTGTTTTTT.